This TCR beta chain was found in a study of regulatory T cells in long-lasting Graves disease. Study findings and constraints: Patients with persistent Graves' had lower TCR diversity than newly diagnosed patients. Not thyroid tissue but only peripheral blood was studied.

The time point was: persistent/refractory GD, antithyroid drugs over 5 years with positive TRAb. Making the TCR library involved RNA that had been extracted from PBMCs. This clonotype was detected ten times or more. Its target is not known. HTBI primers from iRepertoire and Arm-PCR of CDR3 regions yielded the TCR beta libraries. TCRdb reprocessed the multiplex PCR reads with MiXCR, giving one entry per CDR3 protein. The table has more than 300,000 distinct CDR3 sequences, about 19% seen once; the top ten hold 29%. Here the sequenced sample was peripheral blood mononuclear cells (PBMCs), taken when the disease was refractory, from a patient treated with antithyroid drugs. This receptor was taken from a female donor with Graves disease.

CDR3 amino acids: CASSRTGTTYF. The CDR3 DNA reads TGTGCCAGCAGCCGGACCGGGACAACCTACTTC. The chain carries TRBV3-1 and TRBJ2-7; tentatively, D is TRBD1 (6 bases). The V gene lost 4 bases and the J gene lost 13 bases, with 14 bases spanning the gap. Looked up from germline, CDR1 is LGHDT and CDR2 is YNNKEL (reference sequence). The CDR3 has 11 residues.